These 27 T cell receptor beta chains were all obtained from the same sample, sequenced in a study of beta chain features in type 1 diabetes. Sequenced material consisted of expressed TCRB transcripts (all of the isolated RNA was reverse transcribed). TCRdb's copy holds only in-frame clones and misses some; the assay was immunoSEQ multiplex PCR. The sample yields about 710,000 clones, about 14% seen once. Their antigens remain unidentified. Findings and limits, study-wide: There was a moderate but significant shortening of TCRB CDR3s in all four CD4+ subsets of Type 1 diabetes patients.

The sequencing input was naive CD4+ T cells from blood. All receptors derive from a man aged 18-30 years with type 1 diabetes.

This clone was seen a few times. The CDR3 DNA reads TGTGCCAGCAGTTTATCCCAGGAAAGCTACAATGAGCAGTTCTTC. It translates to CASSLSQESYNEQFF. This chain uses TRBV28 with TRBJ2-1; D remains ambiguous. The V end lost 1 base, the J end lost 3 bases, and 10 bases lay between the germline ends. Germline V gene data show CDR1 as MDHEN and CDR2 as SYDVKM. The CDR3 extends over 15 amino acids.

This chain links TRBV7-9 with TRBJ2-3; D unclear. This CDR3 has 15 residues. The germline CDR1 and CDR2 sequences are SEHNR and FQNEAQ (reference sequence). Trimming removed 7 bases from V and 6 bases from J, with 20 bases in between. The CDR3 sequence is CASTQGLLPPDTQYF. The CDR3 region has the DNA TGTGCCAGCACTCAAGGCTTACTCCCGCCGGATACGCAGTATTTT.

The chain recombines TRBV28 with TRBJ2-4; 7 bases line up with TRBD2. CDR1 is MDHEN, CDR2 SYDVKM, per germline. V gave up 5 bases and J gave up 9 bases; unmatched junction bases: 10. The length of the CDR3 is 14 residues. The CDR3 loop is CASSPPGGGGIQYF. CDR3 nucleotide sequence: TGTGCCAGCAGTCCCCCGGGCGGGGGTGGCATTCAGTACTTC.

This clone was detected a few times. The rearrangement links TRBV7-2 to TRBJ1-2, with a weak D call TRBD1 (5 bases). The CDR3 has 13 amino acids. V was clipped by 0 bases and J by 6 bases, with 8 bases between them. The V gene's germline CDR1 is SGHTA and CDR2 FQGNSA. The DNA for the CDR3 is TGTGCCAGCAGCTTAGCTGTGGGGGATGGCTACACCTTC. Its translation: CASSLAVGDGYTF.

J is TRBJ2-3 and V is TRBV2; 8 bases match TRBD1. J gave up 3 bases and V 7 bases, and 3 bases lay outside the gene matches. CDR1 is SNHLY and CDR2 is FYNNEI in the germline V gene. The CDR3 length is 13 residues. CDR3 amino acids: CASKTGATDTQYF. The DNA for the CDR3 is TGTGCCAGCAAGACAGGGGCGACAGATACGCAGTATTTT.

The J gene is TRBJ2-3, the V gene TRBV29-1; D is unresolved. CDR3 length equals 12 residues. The germline V and J ends were trimmed by 7 bases and 8 bases, with 16 bases remaining between them. The germline V gene has CDR1 SQVTM and CDR2 ANQGSEA. CDR3: CSATPGGRTQYF. The CDR3 nucleotides are TGCAGCGCAACTCCCGGCGGACGTACGCAGTATTTT.

This chain connects TRBV15 to TRBJ2-5; TRBD2 matches at 7 bases. Trimming took 4 bases from V and 0 from J; bases not matched to a gene: 17. The CDR3 covers 19 residues. Germline loops: CDR1 LNHNV, CDR2 YYDKDF (reference sequence). The DNA for the CDR3 is TGTGCCACCAGCAAATTCGAACTAGCGAGTCGGAGATACCAAGAGACCCAGTACTTC. Protein product: CATSKFELASRRYQETQYF.

The chain recombines TRBV7-9 with TRBJ2-7; TRBD1 might be the D (6 bases). Trimming removed 5 bases at V and 7 bases at J, with 24 bases between. Germline CDR1 is SEHNR and CDR2 is FQNEAQ (reference sequence). CDR3 size: 16 residues. The chain's CDR3 is CASSIEIGTLGREQYF. In DNA form, the CDR3 reads TGTGCCAGCAGCATCGAAATCGGGACATTAGGTAGGGAGCAGTACTTC.

The gene calls are TRBV28 and TRBJ1-1; D is possibly TRBD1 (6 bases). Per germline, CDR1 MDHEN and CDR2 SYDVKM. The CDR3 has 12 residues. Trimming pared 7 bases from V and 10 bases from J, leaving 16 bases between. The CDR3 bases are TGTGCCAGCACCCAAACGGGGGCGGCAGCTTTCTTT. It translates to CASTQTGAAAFF. The entire variable domain, with the rest obtained from reference TRBV28 and TRBJ1-1, is as follows: DVKVTQSSRYLVKRTGEKVFLECVQDMDHENMFWYRQDPGLGLRLIYFSYDVKMKEKGDIPEGYSVSREKKERFSLILESASTNQTSMYLCASTQTGAAAFFGQGTRLTVV.

The chain uses TRBV18 and TRBJ2-7; D remains ambiguous. Germline CDR1 KGHSH, CDR2 LQKENI. The V gene lost 1 base and the J gene lost 7 bases, with 8 bases spanning the gap. The CDR3 sequence is 12 residues long. This CDR3 is CASSPLLKEQYF. The CDR3 region has the DNA TGTGCCAGCTCACCACTTCTGAAAGAGCAGTACTTC.

In this sample, this clone turned up a few times. The V call is TRBV5-1, the J call TRBJ2-3; D is possibly TRBD2 (7 bases). V lost 5 bases and J 2 bases, leaving 18 bases between the germline ends. CDR1 SGHRS and CDR2 YFSETQ come from the germline V gene. The CDR3 runs 16 residues. The CDR3 nucleotides read TGCGCCAGCAGTCTAACACCCGCGGGGGCCACAGATACGCAGTATTTT. Protein: CASSLTPAGATDTQYF.

This clone has only a few counts. The chain recombines TRBV29-1 with TRBJ2-4, with D unresolved. The germline CDR1 and CDR2 sequences are SQVTM and ANQGSEA. The CDR3 has 15 residues. Between the trimmed V and J ends, which lost 6 bases and 2 bases, there was a span of 17 bases. The CDR3 sequence: CSVAFGSGSKNIQYF. The CDR3 bases are TGCAGCGTCGCCTTCGGATCCGGCTCCAAAAACATTCAGTACTTC.

The chain employs TRBV7-9 and TRBJ2-1; D is perhaps TRBD1 (6 bases). The CDR3 totals 12 residues. The V gene's germline CDR1 is SEHNR and CDR2 FQNEAQ (reference sequence). The V end lost 5 bases, the J end lost 10 bases, and 12 bases lay between the germline ends. Here the CDR3 DNA reads TGTGCCAGCAGCGGCCCCGGGACAGAGCAGTTCTTC. Translation: CASSGPGTEQFF.

In this sample, this clone turned up a few times. The chain recombines TRBV29-1 with TRBJ2-7, with D tentatively TRBD1 or TRBD2 (5 bases each). V shed 8 bases and J shed 3 bases, with 35 bases lying between them. The CDR3 is 19 amino acids. CDR1 SQVTM and CDR2 ANQGSEA come from the germline V gene. The CDR3 nucleotides read TGCAGCTCGTTAACGCGCGGGCACCCCGGGGCAGTTAGGGTCTACGAGCAGTACTTC. It translates to CSSLTRGHPGAVRVYEQYF.

The V call is TRBV6-4, the J call TRBJ2-3; D gene uncertain. The CDR3 runs to 14 residues. Trimming took 2 bases from V and 5 from J, leaving 11 bases between them. Germline assignment: CDR1 MRHNA and CDR2 SNTAGT. The CDR3 region is CASSDLGSGDTQYF. The CDR3 bases are TGTGCCAGCAGTGACCTAGGTAGTGGAGATACGCAGTATTTT.

This clone was seen a few times. The rearrangement joins TRBV25-1 to TRBJ2-7; 9 bases map to TRBD1. Germline V gene lookup returns CDR1 MGHDK and CDR2 SYGVNS. The V gene end was trimmed by 4 bases and the J gene end by 6 bases; junction bases not matched to a gene: 4. This CDR3 has 13 amino acids. CDR3 in amino acids: CASSGTGASEQYF. DNA of the CDR3: TGTGCCAGCAGTGGGACAGGGGCTAGCGAGCAGTACTTC.

This clone has more than one count but fewer than ten. The sample holds other DNA sequences that translate to the same CDR3. The CDR3 region has the DNA TGTGCCAGCAGCGTAGGCGGCACAGATACGCAGTATTTT. It specifies CASSVGGTDTQYF. The chain has TRBV9 and TRBJ2-3, with unresolved D. Between the trimmed V and J ends, which lost 0 bases and 1 base, there was a span of 3 bases. The germline gives CDR1 SGDLS, CDR2 YYNGEE. The CDR3 runs 13 residues.

This clone was observed a few times. This sequence joins TRBV10-2 and TRBJ2-5, with 8 nucleotides matching TRBD2. V was pared by 4 bases and J by 5 bases, with 9 bases of the junction left unmatched. The CDR3 is made up of 15 amino acids. Germline CDR1 reads WSHSY; CDR2 reads SAAADI. CDR3 region: CASSVLSGSPETQYF. The CDR3 bases are TGCGCCAGCAGTGTATTAAGCGGGAGCCCTGAGACCCAGTACTTC.

V usage is TRBV14 and J usage is TRBJ2-1; TRBD2 agrees at 10 bases. Germline CDR1 is SGHDN and CDR2 is FVKESK. The CDR3 is 15 residues long. V trimming: 4 bases; J trimming: 6 bases; junction bases outside the gene matches: 6. CDR3 region: CASSLTSGLINEQFF. CDR3 coding DNA: TGTGCCAGCAGCCTGACTAGCGGGCTCATCAATGAGCAGTTCTTC.

This clone appeared a few times. The gene calls are TRBV5-6 and TRBJ1-6; no clear D gene. CDR1 and CDR2 (germline): SGHDT, YYEEEE. The CDR3 consists of 15 residues. V was shortened by 1 base and J by 8 bases, with 13 bases between the two germline ends. CDR3 amino acids: CASSLLGSTDSPLHF. CDR3 bases: TGTGCCAGCAGCTTGCTCGGGTCGACGGATTCACCCCTCCACTTT. Using reference TRBV5-6 and TRBJ1-6 for the parts outside the CDR3, the full variable domain is DAGVTQSPTHLIKTRGQQVTLRCSPKSGHDTVSWYQQALGQGPQFIFQYYEEEERQRGNFPDRFSGHQFPNYSSELNVNALLLGDSALYLCASSLLGSTDSPLHFGNGTRLTVT.

The chain uses TRBV5-4 and TRBJ1-1; D remains unclear. This CDR3 spans 11 amino acids. Trimming took off 0 bases at V and 8 bases at J, with 5 bases between the two ends. Germline CDR1 reads SGHNT; CDR2 reads YYREEE (reference sequence). The CDR3 is CASSLDREAFF. The CDR3 DNA follows: TGTGCCAGCAGCTTGGACAGAGAAGCTTTCTTT.

This clone showed up just a few times. V gene TRBV5-1 combines with J gene TRBJ1-1, with D uncertain. Germline-derived CDR1 and CDR2 are SGHRS and YFSETQ. The length of the CDR3 is 13 residues. Trimming took off 4 bases at V and 1 base at J, with 8 bases between the two ends. As DNA, the CDR3 is TGCGCCAGCAGCCCTCGTACGAACACTGAAGCTTTCTTT. Its translation is CASSPRTNTEAFF.

This clone occurred a few times. CDR3 in amino acids: CASSADPGAEAFF. The CDR3 DNA sequence: TGTGCCAGCAGCGCCGACCCCGGGGCTGAAGCTTTCTTT. The chain recombines TRBV9 with TRBJ1-1, with D uncertain. The CDR3 consists of 13 residues. Germline V lookup: CDR1 SGDLS, CDR2 YYNGEE. V was cut by 3 bases and J by 6 bases, with 12 bases left in between.

This chain joins TRBV18 and TRBJ2-7; 10 nucleotides line up with TRBD1. The V gene end was trimmed by 2 bases and the J gene end by 6 bases; junction bases not matched to a gene: 4. Per the germline V gene, CDR1 is KGHSH and CDR2 is LQKENI. The CDR3 is 14 amino acids. CDR3 protein: CASSPGTGEGEQYF. The CDR3, as DNA: TGTGCCAGCTCACCAGGGACAGGGGAGGGCGAGCAGTACTTC.

The chain is built from TRBV13 and TRBJ2-5; 7 nucleotides match TRBD1. This CDR3 is 13 amino acids long. V lost 1 base, J lost 6 bases, and 2 bases stayed unmatched. Germline values: CDR1 PRHDT, CDR2 FYEKMQ (reference sequence). CDR3 in DNA: TGTGCCAGCAGCTTAGACAGGGGACAGACCCAGTACTTC. Its protein is CASSLDRGQTQYF.

The J gene is TRBJ2-5, the V gene TRBV5-1; D possibly corresponds to TRBD2 (7 bases). The CDR3 sequence is 15 residues long. V dropped 0 bases and J dropped 9 bases, with 18 bases sitting between them. Germline V gene data show CDR1 as SGHRS and CDR2 as YFSETQ. The CDR3 bases are TGCGCCAGCAGCTTGGGGGCTACGCTCGGGGGGCCCCAGTACTTC. This encodes CASSLGATLGGPQYF.

V and J are TRBV7-2 and TRBJ2-3, with 7 nucleotides matching TRBD2. This CDR3 is 18 amino acids long. Per the germline V gene, CDR1 is SGHTA and CDR2 is FQGNSA. With 4 bases clipped from V and 2 bases from J, the junction kept 15 bases outside the gene matches. DNA for the CDR3: TGTGCCAGCAGCTCCCCGCGGGGCGGGGGTCTACCCACAGATACGCAGTATTTT. The encoded protein is CASSSPRGGGLPTDTQYF.